In its sample, the clone carrying this TCR beta chain ranks as medium-sized. Its specificity is unknown. The V gene lost 2 bases and the J gene lost 4 bases, with 5 bases spanning the gap. The CDR3 extends over 12 amino acids. Germline V gene sequence: CDR1 MRHNA, CDR2 SNTAGT. This entry comes from a study of T cell repertoires in aging, cancer and after chemotherapy. Study-level background: Six age groups, ranging from 30 or younger to 70 or older, included the donors. Whole-study results and caveats: Age-matched healthy donors had significantly more diverse, less clonal blood TCR repertoires than untreated cancer patients. Healthy donors lost TCR diversity with age mainly through richness, cancer patients through richness and evenness. No conclusions about immunological memory after chemotherapy can be drawn from the repertoire data.

A mixed TRB-A/B primer pool amplified rearranged TRB by multiplex touch-down PCR. TCRdb reprocessed the multiplex PCR reads via MiXCR and lists one record per CDR3 protein. The sample lists about 9,200 distinct CDR3 sequences, about two fifths seen once, with around 3.3% in the top ten. The template was genomic DNA from peripheral blood, not RNA. The source of this sequence is a human donor in good health. The material sequenced was blood. This chain connects TRBV6-4 to TRBJ1-2, with D unclear. The chain's CDR3 is CASSDAGYGYTF. The CDR3 coding sequence is TGTGCCAGCAGTGACGCAGGCTATGGCTACACCTTC.